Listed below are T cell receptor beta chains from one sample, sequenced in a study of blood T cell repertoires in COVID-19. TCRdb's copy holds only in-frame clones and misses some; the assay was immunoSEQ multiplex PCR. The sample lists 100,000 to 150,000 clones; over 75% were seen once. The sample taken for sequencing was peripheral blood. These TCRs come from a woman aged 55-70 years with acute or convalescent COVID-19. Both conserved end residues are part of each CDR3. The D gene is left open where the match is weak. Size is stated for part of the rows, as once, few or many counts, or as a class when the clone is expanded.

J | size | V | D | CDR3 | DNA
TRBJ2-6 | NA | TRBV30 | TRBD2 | CAWSGAGASLSGANVLTF | TGTGCCTGGAGTGGGGCGGGAGCCTCTCTCTCTGGGGCCAACGTCCTGACTTTC
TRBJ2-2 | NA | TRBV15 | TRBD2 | CATSRGLAGDTGELFF | TGTGCCACCAGCCGTGGACTAGCGGGAGACACCGGGGAGCTGTTTTTT
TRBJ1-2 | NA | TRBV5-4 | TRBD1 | CASSPTSWGQTYGYTF | TGTGCCAGCAGCCCCACCTCTTGGGGACAGACTTATGGCTACACCTTC
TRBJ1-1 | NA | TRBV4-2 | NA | CASSQEKSLGNTEAFF | TGTGCCAGCAGCCAAGAAAAGTCACTAGGAAACACTGAAGCTTTCTTT
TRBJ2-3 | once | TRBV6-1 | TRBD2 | CASSEVPGGPVTDTQYF | TGTGCCAGCAGTGAAGTACCGGGAGGGCCGGTCACAGATACGCAGTATTTT
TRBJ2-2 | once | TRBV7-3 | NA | CASSLIHGGELFF | TGTGCCAGCAGCTTAATTCACGGGGGGGAGCTGTTTTTT
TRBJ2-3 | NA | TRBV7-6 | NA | CASSLQGSTADTQYF | TGTGCCAGCAGCTTACAGGGAAGTACGGCAGATACGCAGTATTTT
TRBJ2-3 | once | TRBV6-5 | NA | CASREANKHTDTQYF | TGTGCCAGCAGGGAGGCAAACAAACACACAGATACGCAGTATTTT
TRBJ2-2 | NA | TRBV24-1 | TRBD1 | CATSDPGQGRSGELFF | TGTGCCACCAGTGATCCGGGACAGGGAAGATCCGGGGAGCTGTTTTTT
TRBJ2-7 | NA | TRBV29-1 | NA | CSVRDPSSYEQYF | TGCAGCGTGCGGGACCCGAGCTCCTACGAGCAGTACTTC
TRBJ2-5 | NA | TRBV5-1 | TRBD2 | CASSFSTSGSSETQYF | TGCGCCAGCAGCTTCTCAACTAGCGGGAGCAGTGAGACCCAGTACTTC
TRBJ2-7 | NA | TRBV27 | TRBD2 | CASRPGLASLEQYF | TGTGCCAGCAGGCCGGGACTAGCCTCCCTCGAGCAGTACTTC
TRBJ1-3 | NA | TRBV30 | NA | CAWTRRSSGNTIYF | TGTGCCTGGACCAGGCGATCCTCTGGAAACACCATATATTTT
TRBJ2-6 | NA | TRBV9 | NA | CASSPDRRGANVLTF | TGTGCCAGCAGCCCCGACAGGCGGGGGGCCAACGTCCTGACTTTC
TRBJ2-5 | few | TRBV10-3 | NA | CAISDSDRQETQYF | TGTGCCATCAGTGATTCGGACAGACAAGAGACCCAGTACTTC
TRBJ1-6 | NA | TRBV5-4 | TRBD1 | CASSLPDRINSPLHF | TGTGCCAGCAGCCTGCCGGACAGGATTAATTCACCCCTCCACTTT
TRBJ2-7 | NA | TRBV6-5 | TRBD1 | CASRSGTGGEQYF | TGTGCCAGCAGATCCGGGACAGGGGGCGAGCAGTACTTC
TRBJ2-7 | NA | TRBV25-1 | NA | CASSSTTRQYF | TGTGCCAGCAGTTCCACTACGAGACAGTACTTC
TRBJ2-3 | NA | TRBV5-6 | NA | CASSPPGTWVSSTDTQYF | TGTGCCAGCAGCCCACCCGGGACTTGGGTCTCTAGCACAGATACGCAGTATTTT
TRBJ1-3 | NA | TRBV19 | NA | CASSPGIGNTIYF | TGTGCCAGTAGCCCGGGGATTGGAAACACCATATATTTT
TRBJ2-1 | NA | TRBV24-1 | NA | CATSAPGRDSTFF | TGTGCCACCAGTGCGCCGGGCCGGGACTCGACGTTCTTC
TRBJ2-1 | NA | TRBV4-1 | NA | CASSQATVRSEQFF | TGCGCCAGCAGCCAGGCTACAGTACGTTCTGAGCAGTTCTTC